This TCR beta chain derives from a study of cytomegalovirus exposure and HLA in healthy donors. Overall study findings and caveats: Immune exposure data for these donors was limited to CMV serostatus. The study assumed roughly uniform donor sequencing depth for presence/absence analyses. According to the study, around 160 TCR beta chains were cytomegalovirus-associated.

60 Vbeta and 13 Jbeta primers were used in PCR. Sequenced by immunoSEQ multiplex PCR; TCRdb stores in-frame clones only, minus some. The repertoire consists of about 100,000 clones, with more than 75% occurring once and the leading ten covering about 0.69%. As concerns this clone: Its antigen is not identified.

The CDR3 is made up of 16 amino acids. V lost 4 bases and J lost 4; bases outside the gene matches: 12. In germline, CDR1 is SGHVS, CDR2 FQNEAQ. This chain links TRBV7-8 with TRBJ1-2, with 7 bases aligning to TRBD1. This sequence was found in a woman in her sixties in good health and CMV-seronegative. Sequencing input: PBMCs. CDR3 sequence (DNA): TGTGCCAGCAGCTGGGGGGCCCGGACAGGAACCTATGGCTACACCTTC. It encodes CASSWGARTGTYGYTF.